A single sample gave rise to the 28 T cell receptor beta chains below, sequenced in a study of T cells after yellow fever vaccination. TCRdb ran MiXCR on the 5' RACE reads and lists one entry per CDR3 protein. The sample includes 250,000 to 400,000 distinct CDR3 sequences, around 4.3% of them seen just once. The sequences come from PBMCs, collected 15 days after the yellow fever booster vaccination. The origin of the receptors is a young man who received the YFV17D yellow fever vaccine.

This clonotype was seen many times. The chain recombines TRBV7-6 with TRBJ2-4; tentatively, D is TRBD2 (7 bases). Germline-derived CDR1 and CDR2 are SGHVS and FNYEAQ. Deletions cut 5 bases from V and 6 bases from J, with 20 bases between. The CDR3 has 16 amino acids. For the CDR3, the DNA is TGTGCCAGCAGCCCTGATCATGGGGGGGCAGGAAACATTCAGTACTTC. The encoded protein is CASSPDHGGAGNIQYF.

Only a few counts were recorded for this clonotype. The V call is TRBV12-3 or TRBV12-4, the J call TRBJ2-3; D possibly matches TRBD1 or TRBD2 (7 bases each). CDR3 length equals 16 residues. Trimming took off 7 bases at V and 3 bases at J, with 20 bases between the two ends. The CDR3 sequence is CASNPGGGAWTDTQYF. CDR3 sequence (DNA): TGTGCCAGCAATCCAGGGGGGGGGGCCTGGACAGATACGCAGTATTTT.

In DNA, the CDR3 is TGTGCCAGCAGCCTTGCAGGGAAGTATGGCTACACCTTC. Its protein product is CASSLAGKYGYTF. The rearrangement links TRBV3-1 to TRBJ1-2; D may be TRBD1 (5 bases). The CDR3 loop spans 13 amino acids. Germline V gene lookup returns CDR1 LGHDT and CDR2 YNNKEL (reference sequence). Trimming took off 4 bases at V and 5 bases at J, with 11 bases between the two ends.

The chain carries TRBV19 and TRBJ1-5; D is uncertain. The length of the CDR3 is 14 residues. Trimming pared 3 bases from V and 7 bases from J, leaving 13 bases between. Germline lookup yields CDR1 LNHDA and CDR2 SQIVND (reference sequence). The DNA of the CDR3 is TGTGCCAGTAGTATGGCAAGGCATCTGCAGCCCCAGCATTTT. It encodes CASSMARHLQPQHF.

This clonotype was seen repeatedly, ten times or more. The chain joins TRBV7-2 to TRBJ1-1; D is unclear. The CDR3 is 15 residues long. Trimming took 5 bases from V and 3 from J, leaving 16 bases between them. Germline assignment: CDR1 SGHTA and CDR2 FQGNSA. CDR3 nucleotide sequence: TGTGCCAGCAGCCCATGGGCAGGTCAGGACACTGAAGCTTTCTTT. Translation gives CASSPWAGQDTEAFF.

The V gene is TRBV6-1, the J gene TRBJ1-5; perhaps TRBD1 as D (5 bases). The CDR3 loop spans 14 amino acids. The V and J ends lost 10 bases and 5 bases respectively, with 18 bases between them. Germline loops: CDR1 MNHNS, CDR2 SASEGT. The chain's CDR3 is CAIRPGGVHQPQHF. The CDR3 nucleotides are TGTGCCATCCGCCCCGGGGGGGTCCATCAGCCCCAGCATTTT.

This clonotype was recorded many times. CDR3 in amino acids: CASSKDSSVSGNTIYF. CDR3 nucleotides: TGTGCCAGCTCCAAGGACTCCTCCGTCTCTGGAAACACCATATATTTT. The chain uses TRBV18 and TRBJ1-3; unclear D gene. Trimming took off 6 bases at V and 0 bases at J, with 15 bases between the two ends. Germline V gene data show CDR1 as KGHSH and CDR2 as LQKENI. This CDR3 is 16 amino acids long.

The rearrangement joins TRBV4-1 to TRBJ2-4; TRBD2 matches at 11 bases. With V trimmed by 0 bases and J by 0 bases, 10 bases remained unmatched. CDR1 and CDR2 (germline): MGHRA, YSYEKL. The CDR3 has 20 amino acids. The CDR3 here is CASSQDQRTSGPLAKNIQYF. CDR3 DNA: TGCGCCAGCAGCCAAGATCAGAGGACTAGCGGGCCCTTAGCCAAAAACATTCAGTACTTC.

J is TRBJ2-1 and V is TRBV12-3 or TRBV12-4, with D possibly being TRBD1 or TRBD2 (6 bases each). This CDR3 is 18 amino acids long. The V gene lost 5 bases and the J gene lost 8 bases, with 28 bases spanning the gap. Here the CDR3 reads CASSPYSRGVGGRHEQFF. Written as DNA, the CDR3 is TGTGCCAGCAGTCCCTACTCTAGGGGGGTGGGAGGTCGGCATGAGCAGTTCTTC.

In its sample, this clonotype was seen many times. The J gene is TRBJ1-1, the V gene TRBV5-5, with a weak D call TRBD1 (6 bases). Trimming took 4 bases from V and 11 from J, leaving 27 bases between them. Germline CDR1 is SGHKS and CDR2 is YYEKEE (reference sequence). The CDR3 is 16 residues long. CDR3 residues: CASSLGTRDGGLRAFF. Written as DNA, the CDR3 is TGTGCCAGCAGCCTAGGGACAAGGGATGGAGGACTCCGGGCTTTCTTT.

The CDR3 sequence: CASSLNSPLNTGELFF. The CDR3 DNA is TGTGCCAGCAGCTTAAACTCTCCATTGAACACCGGGGAGCTGTTTTTT. This chain connects TRBV7-2 to TRBJ2-2; no clear D. The CDR3 contains 16 residues. Between the trimmed V and J ends, which lost 2 bases and 1 base, there was a span of 11 bases. Germline V CDR1 and CDR2: SGHTA, FQGNSA.

This clonotype was recorded at least ten times. The J gene is TRBJ2-5, the V gene TRBV21-1. TRBV21-1 is a recognized pseudogene. The CDR3 is made up of 12 amino acids. As DNA, the CDR3 is TGTGCCAGCAGCAAAGAGAAGGAGACCCAGTACTTC. It encodes CASSKEKETQYF.

This sequence joins TRBV20-1 and TRBJ2-5; 7 bases map to TRBD2. Germline V gives CDR1 DFQATT, CDR2 SNEGSKA (reference sequence). The CDR3 has 15 residues. V lost 0 bases, J lost 7 bases, and 11 bases stayed unmatched. The CDR3 reads CSARDGVGGSRTQYF. In nucleotides, the CDR3 is TGCAGTGCTAGAGATGGGGTGGGGGGGTCACGGACCCAGTACTTC.

This clonotype appeared many times. The rearrangement joins TRBV7-9 to TRBJ2-7; D tentatively fits TRBD1 or TRBD2 (5 bases each). Germline V lookup: CDR1 SEHNR, CDR2 FQNEAQ (reference sequence). V was clipped by 6 bases and J by 2 bases, with 23 bases between them. This CDR3 region has 17 residues. The CDR3 DNA follows: TGTGCCAGCAGTCCAACCGGGACCCTCGTGCGCACCTACGAGCAGTACTTC. This codes for CASSPTGTLVRTYEQYF.

The CDR3 DNA reads as TGCGCCAGCAGCTTGGCCGGGGCCGATGGGGGTACGCAGTATTTT. This codes for CASSLAGADGGTQYF. V and J are TRBV5-1 and TRBJ2-3, with D perhaps assigned TRBD1 or TRBD2 (5 bases each). Per germline, CDR1 SGHRS and CDR2 YFSETQ. The V end was cut by 0 bases, the J end by 8 bases, with 16 bases between. This CDR3 is 15 amino acids long.

This clonotype was seen at least ten times. The chain couples TRBV6-6 to TRBJ2-5; D call uncertain. Looked up from germline, CDR1 is MNHNY and CDR2 is SVGAGI (reference sequence). The V end was cut by 2 bases, the J end by 0 bases, with 4 bases between. CDR3 size: 13 residues. The CDR3: CASSYGYQETQYF. The CDR3 DNA sequence: TGTGCCAGCAGTTACGGGTACCAAGAGACCCAGTACTTC.

V and J are TRBV7-7 and TRBJ2-5, with 7 bases matching TRBD1. CDR3 length equals 15 residues. The germline CDR1 and CDR2 sequences are SSHAT and FNYEAQ (reference sequence). J lost 4 bases, V lost 5 bases, and 10 bases had no gene match. Here the CDR3 DNA reads TGTGCCAGCAGCCGTCAACGACAGGGTACAGAGACCCAGTACTTC. Amino acids: CASSRQRQGTETQYF.

V is TRBV18 and J is TRBJ1-2; D remains unclear. The CDR3 spans 13 residues. Germline CDR1 KGHSH, CDR2 LQKENI. V dropped 5 bases and J dropped 5 bases, with 12 bases sitting between them. The CDR3 loop reads CASSSDGQYGYTF. The CDR3 DNA reads TGTGCCAGCTCATCCGACGGCCAGTATGGCTACACCTTC.

In its sample, this clonotype was seen many times. CDR3 sequence reads: CASSQMAILETQYF. The CDR3 DNA reads as TGTGCCAGCAGTCAAATGGCCATTCTCGAGACCCAGTACTTC. The chain carries TRBV7-2 and TRBJ2-5; D is uncertain. Germline CDR1 is SGHTA and CDR2 is FQGNSA. The germline V and J ends were trimmed by 6 bases and 5 bases, with 16 bases remaining between them. This CDR3 has 14 residues.

This clonotype was observed a handful of times. This sequence joins TRBV20-1 and TRBJ1-5; no definite D call. This CDR3 comprises 13 residues. The germline gives CDR1 DFQATT, CDR2 SNEGSKA (reference sequence). V was trimmed by 5 bases and J by 6 bases, leaving 14 bases between them. Written as DNA, the CDR3 is TGCAGTGCTCTTACGGGGTCGGGTCAGCCCCAGCATTTT. As protein: CSALTGSGQPQHF.

The table lists this clonotype with a few counts. The chain joins TRBV20-1 to TRBJ2-2; D call uncertain. The germline gives CDR1 DFQATT, CDR2 SNEGSKA (reference sequence). The V and J ends lost 2 bases and 2 bases respectively, with 6 bases between them. This CDR3 is 13 amino acids long. In DNA form, the CDR3 reads TGCAGTGCTAGATCGGACAACACCGGGGAGCTGTTTTTT. Translation: CSARSDNTGELFF.

This clonotype was seen a handful of times. V and J are TRBV7-8 and TRBJ2-3; 8 nucleotides match TRBD2. Trimming removed 2 bases from V and 3 bases from J; junction bases left unmatched: 13. The length of the CDR3 is 18 residues. Germline values: CDR1 SGHVS, CDR2 FQNEAQ. The CDR3 spells CASSLSFGGVLQTDTQYF. CDR3 coding DNA: TGTGCCAGCAGCTTAAGTTTCGGGGGGGTTCTCCAAACAGATACGCAGTATTTT. Combining the CDR3 with reference TRBV7-8 and TRBJ2-3 gives the whole variable domain GAGVSQSPRYKVAKRGQDVALRCDPISGHVSLFWYQQALGQGPEFLTYFQNEAQLDKSGLPSDRFFAERPEGSVSTLKIQRTQQEDSAVYLCASSLSFGGVLQTDTQYFGPGTRLTVL.

This clonotype has more than one count but fewer than ten. V usage is TRBV6-1 and J usage is TRBJ2-1; the match to TRBD2 covers 12 bases. Germline V CDR1 and CDR2: MNHNS, SASEGT. The CDR3 is 14 amino acids. Trimming cost V 7 bases and J 7 bases; bases outside gene matches: 5. The CDR3 region has the DNA TGTGCCAGCAACCCTAGCGGGAGGGCGAATGAGCAGTTCTTC. Amino acid sequence: CASNPSGRANEQFF.

V gene TRBV6-5 combines with J gene TRBJ2-1; D is possibly TRBD2 (6 bases). The germline V gene has CDR1 MNHEY and CDR2 SVGAGI. The CDR3 is made up of 15 amino acids. Trimming removed 2 bases at V and 3 bases at J, with 11 bases between. The CDR3 loop reads CASSYDGTVYNEQFF. DNA of the CDR3: TGTGCCAGCAGTTACGACGGGACTGTCTACAATGAGCAGTTCTTC.

This clonotype was counted between two and nine times. This chain joins TRBV7-7 and TRBJ2-2; perhaps TRBD1 as D (5 bases). In germline, CDR1 is SSHAT, CDR2 FNYEAQ (reference sequence). The CDR3 totals 12 residues. The CDR3: CASQGGTGELFF. DNA of the CDR3: TGTGCTAGTCAGGGTGGAACCGGGGAGCTGTTTTTT.

V is TRBV7-7 and J is TRBJ2-5; possibly TRBD2 for D (7 bases). The V end lost 5 bases, the J end lost 0 bases, and 16 bases lay between the germline ends. CDR1 and CDR2 from the germline V gene are SSHAT and FNYEAQ (reference sequence). The CDR3 is 16 residues long. In DNA form, the CDR3 reads TGTGCCAGCAGCCCCCTCCGCGGGGGCAACCAAGAGACCCAGTACTTC. This translates into CASSPLRGGNQETQYF.

V gene TRBV10-3 combines with J gene TRBJ2-5, with 8 bases lining up with TRBD2. This CDR3 spans 15 amino acids. The J segment lost 5 bases and the V segment lost 3 bases, leaving 8 bases of the junction unmatched. Germline CDR1 and CDR2: ENHRY and SYGVKD. Here the CDR3 reads CAISDPAGAGETQYF. The CDR3 DNA sequence: TGTGCCATCAGTGATCCAGCGGGGGCCGGGGAGACCCAGTACTTC.

This chain connects TRBV4-3 to TRBJ2-7; the match to TRBD2 covers 8 bases. The V gene end was trimmed by 6 bases and the J gene end by 3 bases; junction bases not matched to a gene: 13. Germline CDR1 and CDR2: LGHNA and YSLEER. The CDR3 is 16 amino acids. In DNA form, the CDR3 reads TGCGCCAGCAGTGAAAGCTCACGGGGGGGCAACTACGAGCAGTACTTC. Translation: CASSESSRGGNYEQYF.